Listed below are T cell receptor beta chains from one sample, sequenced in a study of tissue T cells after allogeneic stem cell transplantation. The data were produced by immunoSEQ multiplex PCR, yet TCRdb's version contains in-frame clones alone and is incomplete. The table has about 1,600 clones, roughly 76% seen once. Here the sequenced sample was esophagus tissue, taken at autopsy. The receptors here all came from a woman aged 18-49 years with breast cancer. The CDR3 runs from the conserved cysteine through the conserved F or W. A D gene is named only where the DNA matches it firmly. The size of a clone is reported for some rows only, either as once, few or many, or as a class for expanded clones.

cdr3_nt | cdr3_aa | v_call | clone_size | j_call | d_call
TGTGCCAGCAGCGTGCTAGGGGGGCCCACCTACGAGCAGTACTTC | CASSVLGGPTYEQYF | TRBV9 | NA | TRBJ2-7 | NA
TGTGCCAGCAGCTTAGGCTCCTCCTCGCGGGAGGTCTACGAGCAGTACTTC | CASSLGSSSREVYEQYF | TRBV7-2 | NA | TRBJ2-7 | TRBD2
TGTGCCAGCAGCACAACGGGGGGCTTGGGGTCTGGAAACACCATATATTTT | CASSTTGGLGSGNTIYF | TRBV7-8 | NA | TRBJ1-3 | NA
TGTGCCAGTAGTATATCAAGCGGGAGCTACGAGCAGTACTTC | CASSISSGSYEQYF | TRBV19 | NA | TRBJ2-7 | TRBD2
TGTGCCAGCAGCTTAGAAGGGCCCGCCTCCTACAATGAGCAGTTCTTC | CASSLEGPASYNEQFF | TRBV7-8 | NA | TRBJ2-1 | NA
TGTGCCAGCAGGGAAGGACTAGCGGGCTACAATGAGCAGTTCTTC | CASREGLAGYNEQFF | TRBV27 | NA | TRBJ2-1 | TRBD2
TGTGCCAGCTGCCGCGATAGCGGGAGTGAATCGTCAGATACGCAGTATTTT | CASCRDSGSESSDTQYF | TRBV6-2/TRBV6-3 | NA | TRBJ2-3 | TRBD2
TGTGCCAGCAGTTTCGTCGGGATTTTCAGGGTCGATGGCTACACCTTC | CASSFVGIFRVDGYTF | TRBV28 | NA | TRBJ1-2 | NA
TGTGCCAGCAGTTTATGGGGACTAGCGGGAGCCTACAATGAGCAGTTCTTC | CASSLWGLAGAYNEQFF | TRBV28 | NA | TRBJ2-1 | TRBD2
TGTGCCAGCTCACCGGCACAGGGTGGGGACACTGAAGCTTTCTTT | CASSPAQGGDTEAFF | TRBV18 | NA | TRBJ1-1 | NA
TGCAGCGCCACGACCCCACTTCACAGGGGATGGACTGAAGCTTTCTTT | CSATTPLHRGWTEAFF | TRBV29-1 | NA | TRBJ1-1 | TRBD1
TGCGCCAGCAGCCAGGCAGGGGGCGGGTATGGCTACACCTTC | CASSQAGGGYGYTF | TRBV4-3 | NA | TRBJ1-2 | TRBD1
TGTGCCAGCAGCGAGACCGGCGGCGGGGATCAGCCCCAGCATTTT | CASSETGGGDQPQHF | TRBV7-9 | NA | TRBJ1-5 | NA
TGCGCCAGCAGTCCCCAGGGACAGGGGGCGAAAGGCTACACCTTC | CASSPQGQGAKGYTF | TRBV10-2 | NA | TRBJ1-2 | TRBD1
TGTGCCAGCGGGACAGGGGATCAGCCCCAGCATTTT | CASGTGDQPQHF | TRBV28 | NA | TRBJ1-5 | TRBD1
TGTGCCAGCTCGGATCAGGGGGGGGACGATCAGTTCTTC | CASSDQGGDDQFF | TRBV7-2 | few | TRBJ2-1 | NA
TGTGCCAGCAGTCTCGGCGGTGGAAATCAGCCCCAGCATTTT | CASSLGGGNQPQHF | TRBV21-1 | few | TRBJ1-5 | NA
TGTGCCAGCAGTTATGTGCCTCGGGGGGGACGAGAGACCCAGTACTTC | CASSYVPRGGRETQYF | TRBV6-2/TRBV6-3 | NA | TRBJ2-5 | TRBD2
TGCGCCAGCAGCCAAGGACTAGCGGGAGACTCTGTAGAGACCCAGTACTTC | CASSQGLAGDSVETQYF | TRBV4-3 | NA | TRBJ2-5 | TRBD2
TGTGCCAGCAGCTCCGGTTGGGACACAGATACGCAGTATTTT | CASSSGWDTDTQYF | TRBV5-4 | NA | TRBJ2-3 | NA
TGTGCCAGCAGCCGATCGGGACTTTCTGGCGAGCAGTACTTC | CASSRSGLSGEQYF | TRBV11-3 | NA | TRBJ2-7 | NA
TGTGCCAGTAGTAAGGGACGGGAACCGAACACTGAAGCTTTCTTT | CASSKGREPNTEAFF | TRBV19 | NA | TRBJ1-1 | NA
TGTGCCAGCAGCTGGGGGTGGGGCACAGATACGCAGTATTTT | CASSWGWGTDTQYF | TRBV11-3 | NA | TRBJ2-3 | NA
TGTGCCAGCAGCTTAGGGTCCGGGAAGGTTTATGAGCAGTTCTTC | CASSLGSGKVYEQFF | TRBV7-9 | NA | TRBJ2-1 | NA
TGTGCCAGCAGCTTGCAGTGGGGCACAGATACGCAGTATTTT | CASSLQWGTDTQYF | TRBV5-4 | few | TRBJ2-3 | NA
TGTGCCAGCAGTCAACAAATAAGGGGCCCCCCCGGGGAGCTGTTTTTT | CASSQQIRGPPGELFF | TRBV6-2/TRBV6-3 | NA | TRBJ2-2 | NA
TGTGCCAGCATAAGTGGGCACCGGGTCGAGCAGTACTTC | CASISGHRVEQYF | TRBV6-5 | NA | TRBJ2-7 | NA